This T cell receptor (beta chain) derives from a study of T-cell memory formation after mild COVID-19. The wider study: Clustering of TCRs was largely donor specific.

Study results and limitations: Memory from before infection featured some responding clones, which suggests cross-reactive memory joined. SARS-CoV-2 specificity of second-wave clones peaking day 37 was unconfirmed. Chiefly within CM and EM were the contracting CD4+ clones; CD8+ ones were within EMRA.

The germline CDR1 and CDR2 sequences are LGHNT and FRNRAP. CDR3 length equals 18 residues. J gave up 4 bases and V 5 bases, and 14 bases lay outside the gene matches. TCRdb passed the 5' RACE reads through MiXCR, listing each CDR3 protein once. The sample records 190,000 or so distinct CDR3 sequences, roughly 10% being singletons. This clonotype was recorded a few times. Its antigen is as yet unknown. This clonotype was obtained from a man between 18 and 29 years old who had mild COVID-19 (a few samples of this study predate the infection). Cell type and time point are not known. Material for sequencing was PBMCs or a T cell subset sorted from them (not recorded which). This chain connects TRBV12-5 to TRBJ2-6, with 7 bases that match TRBD1. The CDR3 region has the DNA TGTGCTAGTGGTCTTAGACAGGGAAGGGCGCGGGGGGCCAACGTCCTGACTTTC. It encodes CASGLRQGRARGANVLTF.